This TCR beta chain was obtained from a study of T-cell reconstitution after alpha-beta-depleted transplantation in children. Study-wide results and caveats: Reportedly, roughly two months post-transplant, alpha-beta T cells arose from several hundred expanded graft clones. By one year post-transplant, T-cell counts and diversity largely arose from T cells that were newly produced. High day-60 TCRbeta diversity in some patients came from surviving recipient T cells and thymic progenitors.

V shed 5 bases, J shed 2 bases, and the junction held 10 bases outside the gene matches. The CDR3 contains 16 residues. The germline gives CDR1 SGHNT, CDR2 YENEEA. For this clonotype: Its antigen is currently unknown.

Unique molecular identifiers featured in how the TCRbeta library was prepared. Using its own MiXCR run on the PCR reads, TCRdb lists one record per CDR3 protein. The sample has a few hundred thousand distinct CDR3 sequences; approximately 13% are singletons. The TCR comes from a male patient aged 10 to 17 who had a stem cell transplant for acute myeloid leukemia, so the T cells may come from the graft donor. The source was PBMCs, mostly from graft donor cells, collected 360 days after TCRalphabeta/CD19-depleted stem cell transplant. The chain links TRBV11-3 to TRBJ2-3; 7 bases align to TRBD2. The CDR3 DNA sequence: TGTGCCAGCAGCCTTAACCCAGCGGGAACCACAGATACGCAGTATTTT. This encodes CASSLNPAGTTDTQYF.